A selection of T cell receptor beta chains follows, all from one sample in a study of identical twins. One entry per CDR3 protein, called by TCRdb with MiXCR from the 5' RACE reads. This sample has 500,000 to 600,000 distinct CDR3 sequences, with approximately 22% found just once. These data also featured in a second study, about T cells expressing NK-cell markers.

Material for sequencing was CD4+ T cells sorted from blood. These receptor sequences come from a woman younger than 35 in good health. Each CDR3 is given with its conserved first and last residue. A D gene is named only where the DNA matches it firmly. A row's size may be missing; if present it is once, few, many or a size class.

v_call: TRBV20-1
d_call: .
clone_size: .
j_call: TRBJ1-1
cdr3_nt: TGCAGTGCTAGAACAAGCCTCTCAGCTTTCTTT
cdr3_aa: CSARTSLSAFF

v_call: TRBV5-1
d_call: .
clone_size: .
j_call: TRBJ1-2
cdr3_nt: TGCGCCAGCAGCTTCGACAGACTCATCACCTTC
cdr3_aa: CASSFDRLITF

v_call: TRBV6-1
d_call: TRBD1
clone_size: .
j_call: TRBJ1-3
cdr3_nt: TGTGCCAGCAGTAGAGGGACAGGGTCTGGAAACACCATATATTTT
cdr3_aa: CASSRGTGSGNTIYF

v_call: TRBV12-3/TRBV12-4
d_call: TRBD1
clone_size: .
j_call: TRBJ2-6
cdr3_nt: TGTGCCAGCAGTTTATCGACAGGGGGAACTTCGGGGGCCAACGTCCTGACTTTC
cdr3_aa: CASSLSTGGTSGANVLTF

v_call: TRBV30
d_call: .
clone_size: .
j_call: TRBJ1-5
cdr3_nt: TGTGCCTGGAGTGTACCAATGGGGCCCCAGCATTTT
cdr3_aa: CAWSVPMGPQHF

v_call: TRBV7-6
d_call: TRBD1
clone_size: .
j_call: TRBJ2-5
cdr3_nt: TGTGCCAGCAGCCAATGGACAGGTCAAGAGACCCAGTACTTC
cdr3_aa: CASSQWTGQETQYF

v_call: TRBV29-1
d_call: TRBD1
clone_size: few
j_call: TRBJ2-3
cdr3_nt: TGCAGCGGAGCTAGCAGGGGGAAAATATATACGCAGTATTTT
cdr3_aa: CSGASRGKIYTQYF

v_call: TRBV5-1
d_call: .
clone_size: .
j_call: TRBJ2-7
cdr3_nt: TGCGCCAGCAGCTTCCGCGGGACACCCCCCTACGAGCAGTACTTC
cdr3_aa: CASSFRGTPPYEQYF

v_call: TRBV12-3/TRBV12-4
d_call: .
clone_size: many
j_call: TRBJ1-1
cdr3_nt: TGTGCCAGCAGTTCACGCGGGTACACTGAAGCTTTCTTT
cdr3_aa: CASSSRGYTEAFF

v_call: TRBV12-3/TRBV12-4
d_call: .
clone_size: .
j_call: TRBJ2-2
cdr3_nt: TGTGCCAGCAGTTTTCGTGTGACACTTAAGACCGGGGAGCTGTTTTTT
cdr3_aa: CASSFRVTLKTGELFF

v_call: TRBV7-9
d_call: .
clone_size: few
j_call: TRBJ2-2
cdr3_nt: TGTGCCAGCAGCTTATTATCCGGGGAGCTGTTTTTT
cdr3_aa: CASSLLSGELFF

v_call: TRBV20-1
d_call: TRBD1
clone_size: few
j_call: TRBJ2-3
cdr3_nt: TGCAGTGCAAAGGGACAGGGGGGACCAGATACGCAGTATTTT
cdr3_aa: CSAKGQGGPDTQYF

v_call: TRBV4-2
d_call: .
clone_size: few
j_call: TRBJ1-6
cdr3_nt: TGTGCCAGCAGCCAAGCGTTGAGGACAGATAATTCACCCCTCCACTTT
cdr3_aa: CASSQALRTDNSPLHF

v_call: TRBV20-1
d_call: .
clone_size: few
j_call: TRBJ2-1
cdr3_nt: TGCAGTGCTAGAAACCCAGGCGAGCAGTTCTTC
cdr3_aa: CSARNPGEQFF

v_call: TRBV20-1
d_call: .
clone_size: few
j_call: TRBJ2-7
cdr3_nt: TGCAGTGCCATCGACAGCGCCGACTACGAGCAGTACTTC
cdr3_aa: CSAIDSADYEQYF

v_call: TRBV6-1
d_call: .
clone_size: few
j_call: TRBJ1-6
cdr3_nt: TGTGCCAGTAGACTGAAACTCTATAATTCACCCCTCCACTTT
cdr3_aa: CASRLKLYNSPLHF

v_call: TRBV9
d_call: TRBD2
clone_size: .
j_call: TRBJ2-1
cdr3_nt: TGTGCCAGCAGCGTAGGGAAGGGGCGGGGGGTTTCCTACAATGAGCAGTTCTTC
cdr3_aa: CASSVGKGRGVSYNEQFF

v_call: TRBV29-1
d_call: .
clone_size: .
j_call: TRBJ2-5
cdr3_nt: TGCAGCGTTGAAAGGCCTAGCTGGACTTACATGACCCAGTACTTC
cdr3_aa: CSVERPSWTYMTQYF

v_call: TRBV6-1
d_call: .
clone_size: .
j_call: TRBJ2-3
cdr3_nt: TGTGCCAGCAGAGGATACACAGATACGCAGTATTTT
cdr3_aa: CASRGYTDTQYF

v_call: TRBV11-2
d_call: TRBD1
clone_size: once
j_call: TRBJ1-2
cdr3_nt: TGTGCCAGCAGCTTTGGGGGCCCGGACAGGGGGCCCTATGGCTACACCTTC
cdr3_aa: CASSFGGPDRGPYGYTF

v_call: TRBV9
d_call: .
clone_size: .
j_call: TRBJ2-7
cdr3_nt: TGTGCCAGCAGCCCTTGGGTAAGCGGCGGCTACGAGCAGTACTTC
cdr3_aa: CASSPWVSGGYEQYF

v_call: TRBV12-3/TRBV12-4
d_call: TRBD2
clone_size: many
j_call: TRBJ2-7
cdr3_nt: TGTGCCAGCAGCTGGACTAGTTTCTACGAGCAGTACTTC
cdr3_aa: CASSWTSFYEQYF

v_call: TRBV10-3
d_call: .
clone_size: many
j_call: TRBJ1-2
cdr3_nt: TGTGCCATCAGCGAAAAAGGGGAGAGAGGAATTGGCTACACCTTC
cdr3_aa: CAISEKGERGIGYTF

v_call: TRBV20-1
d_call: .
clone_size: .
j_call: TRBJ2-7
cdr3_nt: TGCAGTGCTCCCCTTTCGGGGGACCCGGGTGAGCAGTACTTC
cdr3_aa: CSAPLSGDPGEQYF

v_call: TRBV29-1
d_call: .
clone_size: .
j_call: TRBJ2-2
cdr3_nt: TGCAGCGTTGCAGGGGTTCATGACACCGGGGAGCTGTTTTTT
cdr3_aa: CSVAGVHDTGELFF

v_call: TRBV7-2
d_call: TRBD1
clone_size: .
j_call: TRBJ2-7
cdr3_nt: TGTGCCAGCAGCTTAGGGTCCCGGACAGGGGGTCGAGAGCAGTACTTC
cdr3_aa: CASSLGSRTGGREQYF

v_call: TRBV5-1
d_call: .
clone_size: .
j_call: TRBJ2-3
cdr3_nt: TGCGCCAGCAGCGCGGACGGCCCCTTTACGCAGTATTTT
cdr3_aa: CASSADGPFTQYF

v_call: TRBV20-1
d_call: .
clone_size: few
j_call: TRBJ1-5
cdr3_nt: TGCAGTGCTAGCGGGGGTGCGAATCAGCCCCAGCATTTT
cdr3_aa: CSASGGANQPQHF

v_call: TRBV7-9
d_call: .
clone_size: few
j_call: TRBJ1-1
cdr3_nt: TGTGCCAGCAGCTTTAGCACTGAAGCTTTCTTT
cdr3_aa: CASSFSTEAFF

v_call: TRBV7-2
d_call: TRBD1
clone_size: few
j_call: TRBJ2-1
cdr3_nt: TGTGCCAGTGGGACAGGGAGGGACAATGAGCAGTTCTTC
cdr3_aa: CASGTGRDNEQFF

v_call: TRBV7-2
d_call: TRBD1
clone_size: many
j_call: TRBJ2-7
cdr3_nt: TGTGCCAGCAGCGCCGGACAGGGCTCTCTATCCTACGAGCAGTACTTC
cdr3_aa: CASSAGQGSLSYEQYF

v_call: TRBV7-8
d_call: .
clone_size: .
j_call: TRBJ2-5
cdr3_nt: TGTGCCAGCCACTCGGGGGGCGGAGGATCAGAGACCCAGTACTTC
cdr3_aa: CASHSGGGGSETQYF

v_call: TRBV30
d_call: .
clone_size: .
j_call: TRBJ2-7
cdr3_nt: TGTGCCTGGAGTGTCAGGGGAAGAGACGAGCAGTACTTC
cdr3_aa: CAWSVRGRDEQYF

v_call: TRBV7-9
d_call: TRBD2
clone_size: few
j_call: TRBJ2-7
cdr3_nt: TGTGCCAGCAGCTTACAGAGCGGGGGGAACGAGCAGTACTTC
cdr3_aa: CASSLQSGGNEQYF

v_call: TRBV3-1
d_call: .
clone_size: .
j_call: TRBJ2-1
cdr3_nt: TGTGCCAGCAGCCCTAGGGCAGCCCGCTCCTACAATGAGCAGTTCTTC
cdr3_aa: CASSPRAARSYNEQFF

v_call: TRBV6-5
d_call: .
clone_size: many
j_call: TRBJ1-3
cdr3_nt: TGTGCCAGCAGTTACAAGTCTGGAAACACCATATATTTT
cdr3_aa: CASSYKSGNTIYF

v_call: TRBV7-2
d_call: .
clone_size: few
j_call: TRBJ2-3
cdr3_nt: TGTGCCAGCAGCCACCCCTTGACAGGACGCAGGTCAGATACGCAGTATTTT
cdr3_aa: CASSHPLTGRRSDTQYF

v_call: TRBV10-3
d_call: .
clone_size: .
j_call: TRBJ2-5
cdr3_nt: TGTGCCACCAGCGGCCGAGAGACCCAGTACTTC
cdr3_aa: CATSGRETQYF

v_call: TRBV6-6
d_call: TRBD1
clone_size: .
j_call: TRBJ2-5
cdr3_nt: TGTGCCAGCAGTACAGGGGAGCGAAAGACCCAGTACTTC
cdr3_aa: CASSTGERKTQYF

v_call: TRBV10-3
d_call: .
clone_size: many
j_call: TRBJ1-3
cdr3_nt: TGTGCCATCAGTGCAGACCTAGGACGTGGAAACACCATATATTTT
cdr3_aa: CAISADLGRGNTIYF

v_call: TRBV6-2/TRBV6-3
d_call: TRBD2
clone_size: .
j_call: TRBJ2-7
cdr3_nt: TGTGCCAGCAGTCTTCGACTAGCGGGAGCCCCCTACGAGCAGTACTTC
cdr3_aa: CASSLRLAGAPYEQYF

v_call: TRBV9
d_call: TRBD2
clone_size: few
j_call: TRBJ2-5
cdr3_nt: TGTGCCAGCAGCGAACAAGCGGGGGCTTTTCAAGAGACCCAGTACTTC
cdr3_aa: CASSEQAGAFQETQYF

v_call: TRBV29-1
d_call: TRBD2
clone_size: .
j_call: TRBJ2-3
cdr3_nt: TGCAGCGTTCCCGGGCTAGCGGGTTTGGGCACAGATACGCAGTATTTT
cdr3_aa: CSVPGLAGLGTDTQYF

v_call: TRBV12-3/TRBV12-4
d_call: TRBD1
clone_size: few
j_call: TRBJ1-1
cdr3_nt: TGTGCCAGCAGGGCCGGGACAGAAACCACTGAAGCTTTCTTT
cdr3_aa: CASRAGTETTEAFF

v_call: TRBV10-3
d_call: TRBD2
clone_size: few
j_call: TRBJ2-7
cdr3_nt: TGTGCCATCAGTGACAGCGGGGGGGCCGGAAACGAGCAGTACTTC
cdr3_aa: CAISDSGGAGNEQYF

v_call: TRBV12-3/TRBV12-4
d_call: .
clone_size: few
j_call: TRBJ1-1
cdr3_nt: TGTGCCAGCAGTTTGTCTCCGACTGAAGCTTTCTTT
cdr3_aa: CASSLSPTEAFF

v_call: TRBV7-2
d_call: TRBD1
clone_size: few
j_call: TRBJ2-6
cdr3_nt: TGTGCCAGCAGGACAGGGGCTACTAGCTCTGGGGCCAACGTCCTGACTTTC
cdr3_aa: CASRTGATSSGANVLTF

v_call: TRBV20-1
d_call: .
clone_size: few
j_call: TRBJ2-3
cdr3_nt: TGCAGTGCCCCGCCGGGCTTTAACACAGATACGCAGTATTTT
cdr3_aa: CSAPPGFNTDTQYF

v_call: TRBV18
d_call: .
clone_size: few
j_call: TRBJ2-7
cdr3_nt: TGTGCCAGCTCACCACGAAGAAGGCCTCCCTACGAGCAGTACTTC
cdr3_aa: CASSPRRRPPYEQYF

v_call: TRBV5-1
d_call: .
clone_size: few
j_call: TRBJ1-2
cdr3_nt: TGCGCCAGCAGCGAACAGGTTGAGTCGGGTGGCTACACCTTC
cdr3_aa: CASSEQVESGGYTF

v_call: TRBV15
d_call: TRBD2
clone_size: few
j_call: TRBJ2-2
cdr3_nt: TGTGCCACCAGCAGAGATCTGTCGGGGGGGGGCGCTACCGGGGAGCTGTTTTTT
cdr3_aa: CATSRDLSGGGATGELFF